Shown below are 26 T cell receptor beta chains from a single sample sequenced in a study of cytotoxic CD8 clonotypes in ibrutinib-treated CLL. Assay: immunoSEQ multiplex PCR; the TCRdb copy retains only in-frame clones and omits some. The table shows more than 110,000 clones, with more than 75% occurring only once. The specimen was PBMCs, collected after 36 months of ibrutinib treatment. The receptors shown here come from a human donor with chronic lymphocytic leukemia.

This clone showed up just a few times. The rearrangement links TRBV9 to TRBJ2-2; D gene ambiguous. Between the trimmed V and J ends, which lost 2 bases and 6 bases, there was a span of 5 bases. This CDR3 spans 12 amino acids. From germline, CDR1 is SGDLS and CDR2 YYNGEE. The CDR3 region is CASSVTPGELFF. The CDR3, as DNA: TGTGCCAGCAGCGTGACTCCCGGGGAGCTGTTTTTT.

V gene TRBV10-1 combines with J gene TRBJ2-2; no clear D. This CDR3 contains 14 residues. Looked up from germline, CDR1 is WNHNN and CDR2 is SYGVQD (reference sequence). V was cut by 0 bases and J by 6 bases, with 8 bases left in between. CDR3 amino acids: CASSESILSGELFF. DNA for the CDR3: TGCGCCAGCAGTGAGTCGATCTTATCCGGGGAGCTGTTTTTT.

J is TRBJ1-1 and V is TRBV7-9; D might be TRBD1 (5 bases). Germline CDR1 reads SEHNR; CDR2 reads FQNEAQ (reference sequence). Between the trimmed V and J ends, which lost 5 bases and 6 bases, there was a span of 13 bases. This CDR3 spans 13 amino acids. The CDR3 DNA follows: TGTGCCAGCAGCCCGATTGGGGGTCCTGAAGCTTTCTTT. Residues: CASSPIGGPEAFF.

The V and J genes are TRBV6-1 and TRBJ1-1; 8 nucleotides agree with TRBD1. This CDR3 has 15 residues. Trimming cost V 4 bases and J 4 bases; bases outside gene matches: 8. Germline V gene lookup returns CDR1 MNHNS and CDR2 SASEGT. The CDR3 nucleotides are TGTGCCAGCAGTGGACAGGGGCTTTTGGGCACTGAAGCTTTCTTT. Translated, it gives CASSGQGLLGTEAFF.

This clone was observed once. The chain couples TRBV10-2 to TRBJ1-2, with D tentatively TRBD1 (5 bases). The CDR3 runs to 14 residues. Germline V CDR1 and CDR2: WSHSY, SAAADI. V was clipped by 1 base and J by 2 bases, with 8 bases between them. The DNA for the CDR3 is TGCGCCAGCAGTGAGTACGGGGGAAACTATGGCTACACCTTC. Amino acid sequence: CASSEYGGNYGYTF.

The gene calls are TRBV29-1 and TRBJ2-3; D is perhaps TRBD1 or TRBD2 (5 bases each). This CDR3 spans 12 amino acids. Germline V gene sequence: CDR1 SQVTM, CDR2 ANQGSEA. Trimming stripped 3 bases from V and 6 bases from J, with 10 bases between. The CDR3 nucleotides are TGCAGCGTTGATGGGGGAGTGGATACGCAGTATTTT. This encodes CSVDGGVDTQYF.

The V and J genes are TRBV11-2 and TRBJ1-1; D remains unclear. CDR1 and CDR2 from the germline V gene are SGHAT and FQNNGV. Trimming removed 7 bases from V and 7 bases from J, with 16 bases in between. The CDR3 length is 13 residues. This chain's CDR3 is CASTPGGVSEAFF. The CDR3 DNA reads TGTGCCAGCACCCCTGGCGGGGTCAGTGAAGCTTTCTTT.

The chain links TRBV5-1 to TRBJ2-3, with TRBD2 matching 9 bases. V lost 2 bases to trimming and J lost 4 bases; unmatched junction nucleotides: 5. CDR1 and CDR2 (germline): SGHRS, YFSETQ. The CDR3 covers 15 residues. CDR3 region: CASSLAGGMADTQYF. CDR3 nucleotide sequence: TGCGCCAGCAGCTTAGCGGGGGGTATGGCAGATACGCAGTATTTT.

The chain links TRBV28 to TRBJ1-6, with a tentative D call TRBD1 (6 bases). The ends were cut back, 6 bases at V and 4 bases at J, with 10 bases in the middle. This CDR3 is 14 amino acids long. Germline V gives CDR1 MDHEN, CDR2 SYDVKM. The CDR3 bases are TGTGCCAGCAGCGAGGGGGGGTATAATTCACCCCTCCACTTT. This sequence encodes CASSEGGYNSPLHF.

The chain has TRBV29-1 and TRBJ2-2, with 13 bases fitting TRBD2. The CDR3 length is 15 residues. Germline CDR1 reads SQVTM; CDR2 reads ANQGSEA. V lost 4 bases, J lost 4 bases, and 3 bases stayed unmatched. DNA of the CDR3: TGCAGCGTTGTACTAGCGGGAGGGAGCACCGGGGAGCTGTTTTTT. It yields the protein CSVVLAGGSTGELFF.

V gene TRBV7-3 combines with J gene TRBJ2-3; TRBD2 matches at 11 bases. Germline V CDR1 and CDR2: SGHTA, FQGTGA. The CDR3 covers 15 residues. The V gene end was trimmed by 4 bases and the J gene end by 4 bases; junction bases not matched to a gene: 4. The CDR3 DNA reads as TGTGCCAGCAGCTCCGGACTAGCGGGCCCAGATACGCAGTATTTT. Amino acids: CASSSGLAGPDTQYF.

The chain employs TRBV6-1 and TRBJ1-2; 8 bases align to TRBD1. Germline V gene data show CDR1 as MNHNS and CDR2 as SASEGT. The CDR3 covers 11 residues. V lost 9 bases, J lost 3 bases, and 0 bases stayed unmatched. The CDR3 bases are TGTGCCAGGGACAGGGACTATGGCTACACCTTC. This gives the protein CARDRDYGYTF.

As DNA, the CDR3 is TGTGCCAGCAGTTACGTCGGACAGTCCTATGGCTACACCTTC. Residues: CASSYVGQSYGYTF. The rearrangement joins TRBV6-5 to TRBJ1-2; D possibly corresponds to TRBD1 (6 bases). The germline gives CDR1 MNHEY, CDR2 SVGAGI. With 2 bases removed from V and 4 bases from J, the gap between germline ends came to 11 bases. This CDR3 has 14 residues.

This clone was counted only a few times. The chain is built from TRBV2 and TRBJ2-1; 8 nucleotides match TRBD2. Looked up from germline, CDR1 is SNHLY and CDR2 is FYNNEI. The CDR3 extends over 17 amino acids. V lost 5 bases and J lost 7; bases outside the gene matches: 16. The CDR3 DNA sequence: TGTGCCAGCAGTCCGTTGGGCGGACTAGCCCTTGTGAATGAGCAGTTCTTC. Its protein is CASSPLGGLALVNEQFF.

The V gene is TRBV7-2, the J gene TRBJ1-3, with D perhaps TRBD1 (5 bases). This CDR3 spans 14 amino acids. Trimming stripped 6 bases from V and 4 bases from J, with 13 bases between. CDR1 and CDR2 (germline): SGHTA, FQGNSA. This CDR3 reads CASSYQGYGNTIYF. As DNA, the CDR3 is TGTGCCAGCAGTTATCAGGGTTACGGAAACACCATATATTTT.

The gene calls are TRBV6-6 and TRBJ1-5, with 7 bases identical to TRBD1. Germline CDR1 and CDR2: MNHNY and SVGAGI (reference sequence). Trimming at V came to 9 bases and at J to 2 bases, leaving 7 bases not matched to a gene. This CDR3 is 14 amino acids long. This CDR3 is CASWDRKGNQPQHF. The CDR3 DNA reads TGTGCCAGTTGGGACAGAAAGGGCAATCAGCCCCAGCATTTT.

V and J are TRBV11-2 and TRBJ1-1; tentatively, D is TRBD1 (6 bases). Germline V gene lookup returns CDR1 SGHAT and CDR2 FQNNGV. The CDR3 has 14 amino acids. The V gene lost 6 bases and the J gene lost 1 base, with 12 bases spanning the gap. The CDR3 protein is CASRDGGPNTEAFF. CDR3 nucleotides: TGTGCCAGCAGGGATGGGGGGCCGAACACTGAAGCTTTCTTT.

This chain uses TRBV30 with TRBJ2-7, with D possibly matching TRBD2 (6 bases). Deletions cut 0 bases from V and 0 bases from J, with 15 bases between. The V gene's germline CDR1 is GTSNPN and CDR2 SVGIG (reference sequence). The CDR3 has 16 amino acids. The CDR3 DNA sequence: TGTGCCTGGAGTGTAGGGGCGGGGATCAACTCCTACGAGCAGTACTTC. Its translation: CAWSVGAGINSYEQYF.

This chain's CDR3 is CASSTQSGVWPYGYTF. CDR3 coding DNA: TGTGCCAGCAGCACCCAGTCGGGGGTATGGCCCTATGGCTACACCTTC. The rearrangement uses TRBV7-9 and TRBJ1-2, with a weak D call TRBD1 (5 bases). Germline V gene sequence: CDR1 SEHNR, CDR2 FQNEAQ (reference sequence). This CDR3 has 16 residues. V was clipped by 5 bases and J by 4 bases, with 20 bases between them.

This chain connects TRBV6-4 to TRBJ1-5; D remains unclear. Germline-derived CDR1 and CDR2 are MRHNA and SNTAGT. This CDR3 spans 15 amino acids. V gave up 7 bases and J gave up 2 bases, with 15 bases separating them. Written as DNA, the CDR3 is TGTGCCAGCACCAAAAGAGACCCTCGCAATCAGCCCCAGCATTTT. Amino acids: CASTKRDPRNQPQHF.

V gene TRBV30 combines with J gene TRBJ1-1, with D unresolved. Germline V gene data show CDR1 as GTSNPN and CDR2 as SVGIG (reference sequence). The CDR3 extends over 14 amino acids. V lost 0 bases and J 5 bases, leaving 13 bases between the germline ends. CDR3 in DNA: TGTGCCTGGAGTGTACGAAGGCGATCGACTGAAGCTTTCTTT. Translated: CAWSVRRRSTEAFF.

This chain uses TRBV30 with TRBJ2-5; TRBD1 is a possible D gene (6 bases). CDR3 length: 13 residues. CDR1 and CDR2 from the germline V gene are GTSNPN and SVGIG (reference sequence). Trimming left V 8 bases short and J 2 bases short, with 15 bases between. In nucleotides, the CDR3 is TGTGCCGGACACGGACAGCCTCAAGAGACCCAGTACTTC. Its protein product is CAGHGQPQETQYF.

The chain has TRBV5-1 and TRBJ2-5; D is possibly TRBD1 (6 bases). Germline CDR1 SGHRS, CDR2 YFSETQ. The V gene lost 3 bases and the J gene lost 5 bases, with 23 bases spanning the gap. CDR3 size: 17 residues. The CDR3 bases are TGCGCCAGCAGCTCAACCTCCCGGGACACCCGGGCGGAGACCCAGTACTTC. Protein sequence: CASSSTSRDTRAETQYF.

The chain carries TRBV14 and TRBJ2-5; D is undetermined. The CDR3 length is 16 residues. Per the germline V gene, CDR1 is SGHDN and CDR2 is FVKESK. Trimming shortened V by 0 bases and J by 4 bases, and 15 bases separated the two germline ends. CDR3 in DNA: TGTGCCAGCAGCCAAGATCCCGGTTTAGCCGGAGAGACCCAGTACTTC. It yields the protein CASSQDPGLAGETQYF.

This rearrangement joins TRBV30 to TRBJ2-7, with a tentative D call TRBD2 (7 bases). V was pared by 7 bases and J by 2 bases, with 12 bases between. The CDR3 runs to 12 residues. Germline-derived CDR1 and CDR2 are GTSNPN and SVGIG (reference sequence). CDR3 nucleotide sequence: TGTGCCTACGCCGGGGGGCCCTACGAGCAGTACTTC. It translates to CAYAGGPYEQYF. Drawing the rest from reference TRBV30 and TRBJ2-7, the complete variable domain is SQTIHQWPATLVQPVGSPLSLECTVEGTSNPNLYWYRQAAGRGLQLLFYSVGIGQISSEVPQNLSASRPQDRQFILSSKKLLLSDSGFYLCAYAGGPYEQYFGPGTRLTVT.

V gene TRBV15 combines with J gene TRBJ1-1; the D is unclear. Trimming took 1 base from V and 5 from J, leaving 11 bases between them. Germline V CDR1 and CDR2: LNHNV, YYDKDF (reference sequence). This CDR3 comprises 14 residues. CDR3 nucleotides: TGTGCCACCAGCAGAGCGGGAGCTTGGACTGAAGCTTTCTTT. Translated: CATSRAGAWTEAFF.